The 27 T cell receptor beta chains listed next were all sequenced from one sample in a study of CD8 T cells in Susac syndrome. With random hexamers, about 0.5 to 1 ug RNA was reverse transcribed. One entry per CDR3 protein results from TCRdb running MiXCR on the immunoSEQ multiplex PCR reads. This sample has 140,000 to 150,000 distinct CDR3 sequences; 95% occur once, and the top ten carry 0.065% to 0.1%. The specimen was CD4+ T cells from PBMCs. Receptor source: a human donor with Susac syndrome.

This chain links TRBV3-1 with TRBJ2-7, with D maybe TRBD1 (5 bases). Germline V CDR1 and CDR2: LGHDT, YNNKEL (reference sequence). With 2 bases removed from V and 0 bases from J, the gap between germline ends came to 8 bases. The CDR3 length is 14 residues. The CDR3 loop reads CASSQQDISYEQYF. CDR3 bases: TGTGCCAGCAGCCAACAGGACATCTCCTACGAGCAGTACTTC.

This chain links TRBV6-5 with TRBJ1-6; 7 nucleotides agree with TRBD1. CDR3 length: 15 amino acids. V dropped 4 bases and J dropped 7; count of bases not matched to a gene: 7. Germline loops: CDR1 MNHEY, CDR2 SVGAGI. This CDR3 is CASSLLGQSNSPLHF. The CDR3 DNA follows: TGTGCCAGCAGTTTATTGGGACAGTCGAATTCACCCCTCCACTTT.

V and J are TRBV12-3 or TRBV12-4 and TRBJ1-5, with a weak D call TRBD1 (6 bases). The length of the CDR3 is 15 residues. Trimming cost V 6 bases and J 6 bases, with 18 bases left between them. In DNA, the CDR3 is TGTGCCAGCAGACAAGAAGGGGGGCGGGTTCAGCCCCAGCATTTT. Protein product: CASRQEGGRVQPQHF.

The V and J genes are TRBV7-3 and TRBJ2-1; 9 bases line up with TRBD1. Unmatched junction bases numbered 6, after V lost 1 base and J lost 8 bases. Germline assignment: CDR1 SGHTA and CDR2 FQGTGA. The CDR3 loop spans 15 amino acids. The CDR3 protein is CASSLNGQGPDEQFF. CDR3 sequence (DNA): TGTGCCAGCAGCTTAAACGGACAGGGGCCCGATGAGCAGTTCTTC.

This chain links TRBV5-6 with TRBJ2-3, with D uncertain. Germline loops: CDR1 SGHDT, CDR2 YYEEEE. Trimming removed 2 bases at V and 2 bases at J, with 18 bases between. The CDR3 has 17 residues. The CDR3 bases are TGTGCCAGCAGCTTCTATGGACCCTATATTAACACAGATACGCAGTATTTT. Translation gives CASSFYGPYINTDTQYF.

About this clonotype: The junction shows a germline mismatch at one end, possibly a read error. The rearrangement uses TRBV5-6 and TRBJ1-1; tentatively, D is TRBD1 (6 bases). This CDR3 contains 14 residues. CDR1 and CDR2 from the germline V gene are SGHDT and YYEEEE. CDR3 in amino acids: CASSPQTGPGSTIF. The DNA for the CDR3 is TGTGCCAGCAGCCCACAAACAGGGCCCGGTAGTACGATCTTT. Combining the CDR3 with reference TRBV5-6 and TRBJ1-1 gives the whole variable domain DAGVTQSPTHLIKTRGQQVTLRCSPKSGHDTVSWYQQALGQGPQFIFQYYEEEERQRGNFPDRFSGHQFPNYSSELNVNALLLGDSALYLCASSPQTGPGSTIFGQGTRLTVV.

The rearrangement uses TRBV13 and TRBJ2-5; the D gene is possibly TRBD2 (5 bases). V lost 4 bases and J lost 5, with 14 bases in between. The CDR3 extends over 14 amino acids. The germline gives CDR1 PRHDT, CDR2 FYEKMQ (reference sequence). This CDR3 is CASSYRRAGETQYF. The CDR3 DNA is TGTGCCAGCAGCTATCGGCGGGCCGGGGAGACCCAGTACTTC.

This clonotype appeared once. This chain connects TRBV7-9 to TRBJ1-5, with D tentatively TRBD1 (5 bases). Germline CDR1 reads SEHNR; CDR2 reads FQNEAQ (reference sequence). V shed 5 bases and J shed 2 bases, with 13 bases lying between them. The CDR3 runs to 15 residues. The CDR3 sequence is CASSPGLTGNQPQHF. The CDR3 DNA is TGTGCCAGCAGCCCGGGACTTACGGGCAATCAGCCCCAGCATTTT.

V gene TRBV27 combines with J gene TRBJ2-7; possibly TRBD1 for D (5 bases). Germline V gene sequence: CDR1 MNHEY, CDR2 SMNVEV (reference sequence). V was trimmed by 5 bases and J by 0 bases, leaving 8 bases between them. CDR3 length equals 13 residues. The CDR3 nucleotides are TGTGCCAGCAGTCACGACAGCTCCTACGAGCAGTACTTC. Residues: CASSHDSSYEQYF.

This chain links TRBV2 with TRBJ2-1; possibly TRBD1 for D (6 bases). Trimming cost V 9 bases and J 4 bases, with 13 bases left between them. This CDR3 spans 13 amino acids. From germline, CDR1 is SNHLY and CDR2 FYNNEI. CDR3 sequence (DNA): TGTGCCAGTTCGGACAGAGAATACAATGAGCAGTTCTTC. It is translated as CASSDREYNEQFF.

This chain links TRBV7-2 with TRBJ1-1; tentative D call: TRBD1 (6 bases). Germline V CDR1 and CDR2: SGHTA, FQGNSA. Trimming stripped 5 bases from V and 4 bases from J, with 20 bases between. This CDR3 comprises 16 residues. In nucleotides, the CDR3 is TGTGCCAGCAGCCCGACCTATGGGGGCGGGGGCACTGAAGCTTTCTTT. It is translated as CASSPTYGGGGTEAFF. Together with reference TRBV7-2 and TRBJ1-1, the CDR3 gives the full variable domain: GAGVSQSPSNKVTEKGKDVELRCDPISGHTALYWYRQSLGQGLEFLIYFQGNSAPDKSGLPSDRFSAERTGGSVSTLTIQRTQQEDSAVYLCASSPTYGGGGTEAFFGQGTRLTVV.

The gene calls are TRBV5-1 and TRBJ2-3; D may be TRBD2 (6 bases). The V and J ends lost 5 bases and 6 bases respectively, with 13 bases between them. The CDR3 contains 13 residues. From germline, CDR1 is SGHRS and CDR2 YFSETQ. In DNA form, the CDR3 reads TGCGCCAGCAGTTCGGAGAGCGGGGATACGCAGTATTTT. Translated, it gives CASSSESGDTQYF.

The chain has TRBV20-1 and TRBJ2-3, with TRBD2 identical over 9 bases. J lost 5 bases, V lost 3 bases, and 9 bases had no gene match. The CDR3 covers 15 residues. The V gene's germline CDR1 is DFQATT and CDR2 SNEGSKA (reference sequence). CDR3 sequence (DNA): TGCAGTGCTAGGGGTAGCGGGGGCCCGAAAGATACGCAGTATTTT. Its translation: CSARGSGGPKDTQYF.

This sequence joins TRBV4-1 and TRBJ1-1; D is undetermined. V dropped 1 base and J dropped 8 bases, with 8 bases sitting between them. The CDR3 runs 12 residues. Germline V lookup: CDR1 MGHRA, CDR2 YSYEKL. CDR3 protein: CASSQVVGEAFF. DNA of the CDR3: TGCGCCAGCAGCCAAGTCGTGGGCGAAGCTTTCTTT.

The CDR3 DNA follows: TGTGCCAGCAGTTTAGTAGGGAGCTACACCTTC. Translated, it gives CASSLVGSYTF. V is TRBV12-3 or TRBV12-4 and J is TRBJ1-2; D unclear. The V and J ends lost 1 base and 9 bases respectively, with 6 bases between them. The CDR3 runs to 11 residues.

This sequence joins TRBV4-1 and TRBJ2-1; unclear D gene. Trimming cost V 1 base and J 6 bases, with 13 bases left between them. Germline CDR1 reads MGHRA; CDR2 reads YSYEKL. CDR3 length equals 15 residues. The CDR3 reads CASSQGGIRFNEQFF. In DNA, the CDR3 is TGCGCCAGCAGCCAAGGAGGTATTAGGTTCAATGAGCAGTTCTTC.

The genes are TRBV29-1 and TRBJ2-3, with D possibly matching TRBD1 (5 bases). Per the germline V gene, CDR1 is SQVTM and CDR2 is ANQGSEA. The germline V and J ends were trimmed by 5 bases and 1 base, with 22 bases remaining between them. The length of the CDR3 is 17 residues. CDR3 sequence: CSVQWAGLRSGTDTQYF. The CDR3 bases are TGCAGCGTTCAATGGGCAGGGTTGAGGAGTGGCACAGATACGCAGTATTTT.

This sequence joins TRBV18 and TRBJ1-2; 7 bases align to TRBD1. Germline V lookup: CDR1 KGHSH, CDR2 LQKENI. V lost 3 bases and J lost 2; bases outside the gene matches: 3. The CDR3 has 14 amino acids. The CDR3 is CASSPGTENYGYTF. DNA of the CDR3: TGTGCCAGCTCACCGGGGACAGAGAACTATGGCTACACCTTC.

CDR3 in amino acids: CSAGTGRGYGYTF. The CDR3 nucleotides are TGCAGTGCTGGCACAGGGAGGGGCTATGGCTACACCTTC. The chain uses TRBV20-1 and TRBJ1-2, with a possible D match to TRBD1 (6 bases). The CDR3 sequence is 13 residues long. With 5 bases removed from V and 4 bases from J, the gap between germline ends came to 14 bases. Germline CDR1 and CDR2: DFQATT and SNEGSKA (reference sequence).

The chain carries TRBV4-2 and TRBJ2-1; 15 positions agree with TRBD2. Germline-derived CDR1 and CDR2 are LGHNA and YNFKEQ. Trimming cost V 0 bases and J 3 bases; bases outside gene matches: 3. This CDR3 has 18 amino acids. In DNA form, the CDR3 reads TGTGCCAGCAGCCAAGAACCGGGACTAGCGGGGGGCTACAATGAGCAGTTCTTC. Amino acid sequence: CASSQEPGLAGGYNEQFF.

This chain joins TRBV6-5 and TRBJ1-5, with D perhaps TRBD1 (5 bases). Trimming left V 6 bases short and J 6 bases short, with 9 bases between. CDR3 length: 12 amino acids. Germline CDR1 is MNHEY and CDR2 is SVGAGI. The CDR3 loop reads CASRGEGQPQHF. Written as DNA, the CDR3 is TGTGCCAGCAGAGGGGAGGGTCAGCCCCAGCATTTT.

This chain connects TRBV5-8 to TRBJ1-1; D uncertain. The V and J ends lost 2 bases and 8 bases respectively, with 13 bases between them. The CDR3 covers 13 residues. Germline loops: CDR1 SGHTS, CDR2 YDEGEE. The CDR3 sequence is CASSLDPTREAFF. The CDR3, as DNA: TGTGCCAGCAGCTTAGATCCCACGAGAGAAGCTTTCTTT. Looking up the rest from reference TRBV5-8 and TRBJ1-1 gives the full variable domain: EAGVTQSPTHLIKTRGQQATLRCSPISGHTSVYWYQQALGLGLQFLLWYDEGEERNRGNFPPRFSGRQFPNYSSELNVNALELEDSALYLCASSLDPTREAFFGQGTRLTVV.

The rearrangement joins TRBV20-1 to TRBJ1-5; no clear D. Germline CDR1 reads DFQATT; CDR2 reads SNEGSKA (reference sequence). V lost 6 bases and J lost 4, with 13 bases in between. This CDR3 has 13 amino acids. CDR3 loop: CSAYQQGNQPQHF. The DNA of the CDR3 is TGCAGTGCCTATCAACAAGGGAATCAGCCCCAGCATTTT.

This clonotype occurred once. V usage is TRBV7-9 and J usage is TRBJ2-1; a weak D match, TRBD1 (5 bases). The CDR3 length is 15 residues. Trimming cost V 6 bases and J 2 bases, with 14 bases left between them. Germline values: CDR1 SEHNR, CDR2 FQNEAQ (reference sequence). CDR3 protein: CASRQGVRAYNEQFF. The CDR3 region has the DNA TGTGCCAGCAGGCAAGGGGTTCGGGCCTACAATGAGCAGTTCTTC.

This sequence joins TRBV5-4 and TRBJ2-1; 7 positions match TRBD2. CDR1 is SGHNT and CDR2 is YYREEE in the germline V gene (reference sequence). The ends lost 4 bases at V and 3 bases at J; junction bases unmatched: 10. The CDR3 contains 16 residues. CDR3: CASSLPGRGSYNEQFF. The CDR3 DNA is TGTGCCAGCAGCCTCCCGGGGCGGGGGAGCTACAATGAGCAGTTCTTC. Drawing the rest from reference TRBV5-4 and TRBJ2-1, the complete variable domain is ETGVTQSPTHLIKTRGQQVTLRCSSQSGHNTVSWYQQALGQGPQFIFQYYREEENGRGNFPPRFSGLQFPNYSSELNVNALELDDSALYLCASSLPGRGSYNEQFFGPGTRLTVL.

The chain couples TRBV28 to TRBJ2-2, with TRBD1 as a possible D gene (6 bases). The length of the CDR3 is 16 residues. The V end lost 5 bases, the J end lost 4 bases, and 17 bases lay between the germline ends. CDR1 is MDHEN, CDR2 SYDVKM, per germline. The CDR3 protein is CASSKLTGLGTGELFF. CDR3 coding DNA: TGTGCCAGCAGTAAACTGACAGGATTGGGCACCGGGGAGCTGTTTTTT.

Here the CDR3 DNA reads TGCAGTGCTAGGGGGACTAGCGGGAGGGCCCAAGAGACCCAGTACTTC. Its protein is CSARGTSGRAQETQYF. This chain joins TRBV20-1 and TRBJ2-5, with 16 bases lining up with TRBD2. The CDR3 contains 16 residues. J gave up 1 base and V 3 bases, and 2 bases lay outside the gene matches. Germline lookup yields CDR1 DFQATT and CDR2 SNEGSKA (reference sequence).